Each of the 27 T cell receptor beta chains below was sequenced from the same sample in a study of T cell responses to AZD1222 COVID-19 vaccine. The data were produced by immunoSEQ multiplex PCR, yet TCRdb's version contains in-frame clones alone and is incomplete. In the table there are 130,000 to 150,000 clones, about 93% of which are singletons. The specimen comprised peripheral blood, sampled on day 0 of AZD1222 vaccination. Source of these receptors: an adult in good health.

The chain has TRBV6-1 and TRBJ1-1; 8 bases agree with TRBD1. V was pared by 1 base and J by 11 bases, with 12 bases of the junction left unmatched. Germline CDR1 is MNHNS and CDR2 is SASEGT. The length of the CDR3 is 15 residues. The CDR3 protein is CASSEDEGRGRLAFF. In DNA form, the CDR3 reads TGTGCCAGCAGTGAAGATGAGGGCAGGGGGCGCCTGGCTTTCTTT.

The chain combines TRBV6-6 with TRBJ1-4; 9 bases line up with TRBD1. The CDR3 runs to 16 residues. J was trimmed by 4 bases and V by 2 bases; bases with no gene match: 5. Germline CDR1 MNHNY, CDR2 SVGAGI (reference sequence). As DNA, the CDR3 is TGTGCCAGCAGTTACATCCCGGGACAGGGTAATGAAAAACTGTTTTTT. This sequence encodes CASSYIPGQGNEKLFF.

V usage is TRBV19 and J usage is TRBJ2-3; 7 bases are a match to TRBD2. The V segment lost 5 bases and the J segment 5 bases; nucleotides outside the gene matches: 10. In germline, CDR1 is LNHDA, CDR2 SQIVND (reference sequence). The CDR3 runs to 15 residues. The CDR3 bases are TGTGCCAGTAGTGTTGGGGCGGGGGTCTTAGATACGCAGTATTTT. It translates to CASSVGAGVLDTQYF.

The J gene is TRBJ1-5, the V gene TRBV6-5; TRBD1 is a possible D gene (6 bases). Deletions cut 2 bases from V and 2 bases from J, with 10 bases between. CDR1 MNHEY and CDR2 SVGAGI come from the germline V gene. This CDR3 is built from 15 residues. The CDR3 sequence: CASSYPGAGNQPQHF. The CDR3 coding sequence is TGTGCCAGCAGTTACCCGGGGGCTGGCAATCAGCCCCAGCATTTT.

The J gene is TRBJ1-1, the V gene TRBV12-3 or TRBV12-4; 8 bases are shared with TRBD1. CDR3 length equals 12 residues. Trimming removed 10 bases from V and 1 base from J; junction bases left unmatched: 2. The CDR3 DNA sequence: TGTGCCACCGGACAGGGGAACACTGAAGCTTTCTTT. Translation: CATGQGNTEAFF.

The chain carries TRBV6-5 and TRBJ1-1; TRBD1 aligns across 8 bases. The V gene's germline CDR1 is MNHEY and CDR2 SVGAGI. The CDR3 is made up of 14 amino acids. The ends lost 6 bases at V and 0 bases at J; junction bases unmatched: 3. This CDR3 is CASSDRGMNTEAFF. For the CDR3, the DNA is TGTGCCAGCAGCGACAGGGGAATGAACACTGAAGCTTTCTTT.

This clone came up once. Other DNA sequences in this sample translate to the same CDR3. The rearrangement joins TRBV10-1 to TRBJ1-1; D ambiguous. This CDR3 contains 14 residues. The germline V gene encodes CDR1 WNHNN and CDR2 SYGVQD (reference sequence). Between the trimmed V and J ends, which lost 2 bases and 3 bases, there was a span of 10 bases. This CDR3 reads CASSESRGYTEAFF. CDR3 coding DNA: TGCGCCAGCAGTGAGAGTCGAGGGTACACTGAAGCTTTCTTT.

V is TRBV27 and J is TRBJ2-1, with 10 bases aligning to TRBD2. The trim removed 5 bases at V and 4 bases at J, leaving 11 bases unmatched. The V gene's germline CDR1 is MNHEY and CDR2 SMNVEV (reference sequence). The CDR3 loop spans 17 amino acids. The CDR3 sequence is CASSQLVLAGSYNEQFF. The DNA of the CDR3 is TGTGCCAGCAGTCAGCTCGTACTAGCGGGAAGTTACAATGAGCAGTTCTTC.

The CDR3 DNA is TGTGCCAGCACCCCCGGGGGACGTCTCAATGAGCAGTTCTTC. Its protein is CASTPGGRLNEQFF. This chain joins TRBV7-9 and TRBJ2-1; D is perhaps TRBD2 (6 bases). V gave up 7 bases and J gave up 6 bases, with 16 bases separating them. Per germline, CDR1 SEHNR and CDR2 FQNEAQ (reference sequence). CDR3 length equals 14 residues.

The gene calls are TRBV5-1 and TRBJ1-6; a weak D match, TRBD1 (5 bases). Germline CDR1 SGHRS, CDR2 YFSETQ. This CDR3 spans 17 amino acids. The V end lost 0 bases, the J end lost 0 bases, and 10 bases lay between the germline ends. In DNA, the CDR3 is TGCGCCAGCAGCTTGGCCGGGACCAGCTCCTATAATTCACCCCTCCACTTT. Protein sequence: CASSLAGTSSYNSPLHF.

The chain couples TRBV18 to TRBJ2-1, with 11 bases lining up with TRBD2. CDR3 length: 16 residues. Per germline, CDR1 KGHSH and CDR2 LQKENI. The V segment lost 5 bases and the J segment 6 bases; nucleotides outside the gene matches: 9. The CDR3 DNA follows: TGTGCCAGCTCATCAATCGGGACTAGCGGAACCAATGAGCAGTTCTTC. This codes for CASSSIGTSGTNEQFF.

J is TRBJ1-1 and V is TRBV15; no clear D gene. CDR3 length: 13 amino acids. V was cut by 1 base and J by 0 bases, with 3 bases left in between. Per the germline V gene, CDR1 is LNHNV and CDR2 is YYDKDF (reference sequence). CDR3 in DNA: TGTGCCACCAGCAGAGGGATGAACACTGAAGCTTTCTTT. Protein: CATSRGMNTEAFF.

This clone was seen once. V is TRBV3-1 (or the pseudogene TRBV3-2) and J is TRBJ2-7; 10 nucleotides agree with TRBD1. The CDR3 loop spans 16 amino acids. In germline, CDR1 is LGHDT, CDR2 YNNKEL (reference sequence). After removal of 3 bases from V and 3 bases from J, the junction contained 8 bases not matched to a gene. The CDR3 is CASSQVVGTGDYEQYF. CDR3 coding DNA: TGTGCCAGCAGCCAGGTTGTAGGGACAGGGGACTACGAGCAGTACTTC.

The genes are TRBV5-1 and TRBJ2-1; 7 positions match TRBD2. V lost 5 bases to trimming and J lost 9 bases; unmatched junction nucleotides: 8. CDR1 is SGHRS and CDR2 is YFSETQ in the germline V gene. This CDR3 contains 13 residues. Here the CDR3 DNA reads TGCGCCAGCAGTCCGGGTCCGGGGGGTGAGCAGTTCTTC. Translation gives CASSPGPGGEQFF. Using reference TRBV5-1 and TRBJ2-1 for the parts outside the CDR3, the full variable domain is KAGVTQTPRYLIKTRGQQVTLSCSPISGHRSVSWYQQTPGQGLQFLFEYFSETQRNKGNFPGRFSGRQFSNSRSEMNVSTLELGDSALYLCASSPGPGGEQFFGPGTRLTVL.

CDR3 coding DNA: TGTGCCAGCTCAGCAGGAGGCAGCGGCACCTTC. It is translated as CASSAGGSGTF. The V gene is TRBV18, the J gene TRBJ1-2; no clear D gene. Per germline, CDR1 KGHSH and CDR2 LQKENI. The ends were cut back, 5 bases at V and 13 bases at J, with 14 bases in the middle. This CDR3 spans 11 amino acids. Filled out from reference TRBV18 and TRBJ1-2, the complete variable domain reads NAGVMQNPRHLVRRRGQEARLRCSPMKGHSHVYWYRQLPEEGLKFMVYLQKENIIDESGMPKERFSAEFPKEGPSILRIQQVVRGDSAAYFCASSAGGSGTFGSGTRLTVV.

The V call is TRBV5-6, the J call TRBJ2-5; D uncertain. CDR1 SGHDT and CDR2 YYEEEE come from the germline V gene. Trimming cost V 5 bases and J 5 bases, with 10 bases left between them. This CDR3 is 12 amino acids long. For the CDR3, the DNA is TGTGCCAGCAGGCTCCTGGGGGAGACCCAGTACTTC. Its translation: CASRLLGETQYF. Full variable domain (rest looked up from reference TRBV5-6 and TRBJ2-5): DAGVTQSPTHLIKTRGQQVTLRCSPKSGHDTVSWYQQALGQGPQFIFQYYEEEERQRGNFPDRFSGHQFPNYSSELNVNALLLGDSALYLCASRLLGETQYFGPGTRLLVL.

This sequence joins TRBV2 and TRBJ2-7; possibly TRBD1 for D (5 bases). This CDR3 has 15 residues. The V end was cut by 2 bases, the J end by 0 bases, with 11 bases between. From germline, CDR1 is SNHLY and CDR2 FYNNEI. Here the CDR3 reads CASSEWGLGSYEQYF. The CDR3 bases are TGTGCCAGCAGTGAATGGGGCCTGGGCTCCTACGAGCAGTACTTC.

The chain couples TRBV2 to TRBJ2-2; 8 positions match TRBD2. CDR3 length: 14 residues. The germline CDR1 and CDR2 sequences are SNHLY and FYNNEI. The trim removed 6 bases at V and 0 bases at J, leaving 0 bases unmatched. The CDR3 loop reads CASRLAANTGELFF. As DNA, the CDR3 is TGTGCCAGCAGACTAGCGGCGAACACCGGGGAGCTGTTTTTT.

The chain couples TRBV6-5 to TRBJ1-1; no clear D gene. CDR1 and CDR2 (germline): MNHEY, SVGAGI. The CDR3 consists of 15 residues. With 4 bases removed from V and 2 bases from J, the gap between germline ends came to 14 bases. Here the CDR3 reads CASSSTAHSNTEAFF. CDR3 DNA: TGTGCCAGCAGTTCTACAGCCCATTCTAACACTGAAGCTTTCTTT.

The CDR3 sequence: CASSKGNTIYF. CDR3 nucleotides: TGTGCCAGCAGCAAGGGAAACACCATATATTTT. The J gene is TRBJ1-3, the V gene TRBV9; D not resolved. V lost 4 bases to trimming and J lost 4 bases, with 3 bases between them. Looked up from germline, CDR1 is SGDLS and CDR2 is YYNGEE. The CDR3 loop spans 11 amino acids.

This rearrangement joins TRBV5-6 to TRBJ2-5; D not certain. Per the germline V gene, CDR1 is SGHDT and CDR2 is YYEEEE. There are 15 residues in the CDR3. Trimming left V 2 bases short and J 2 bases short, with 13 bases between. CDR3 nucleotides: TGTGCCAGCAGCTTCACTAAACTCAGGCAAGAGACCCAGTACTTC. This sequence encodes CASSFTKLRQETQYF.

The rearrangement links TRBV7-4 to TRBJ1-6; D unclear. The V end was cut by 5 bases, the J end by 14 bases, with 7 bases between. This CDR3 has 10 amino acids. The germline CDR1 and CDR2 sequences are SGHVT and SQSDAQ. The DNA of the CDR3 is TGTGCCAGCAGCGCCCCCACCCTCCACTTT. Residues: CASSAPTLHF.

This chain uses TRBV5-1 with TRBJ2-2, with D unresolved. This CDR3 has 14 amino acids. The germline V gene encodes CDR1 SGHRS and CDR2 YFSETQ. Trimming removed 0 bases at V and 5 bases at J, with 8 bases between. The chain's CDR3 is CASSLGATTGELFF. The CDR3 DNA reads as TGCGCCAGCAGCTTGGGGGCTACGACCGGGGAGCTGTTTTTT.

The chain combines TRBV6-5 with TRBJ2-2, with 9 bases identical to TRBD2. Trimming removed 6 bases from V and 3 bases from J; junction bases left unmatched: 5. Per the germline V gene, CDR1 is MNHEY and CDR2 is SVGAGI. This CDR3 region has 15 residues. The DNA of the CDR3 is TGTGCCAGCAGCAGGACTAGCGAGTACACCGGGGAGCTGTTTTTT. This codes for CASSRTSEYTGELFF.

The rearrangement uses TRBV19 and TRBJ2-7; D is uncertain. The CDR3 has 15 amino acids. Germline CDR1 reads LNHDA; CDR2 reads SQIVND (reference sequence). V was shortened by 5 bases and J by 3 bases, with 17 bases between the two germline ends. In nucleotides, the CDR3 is TGTGCCAGTAGTCCCGACACGGGCTTGGACTACGAGCAGTACTTC. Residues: CASSPDTGLDYEQYF.

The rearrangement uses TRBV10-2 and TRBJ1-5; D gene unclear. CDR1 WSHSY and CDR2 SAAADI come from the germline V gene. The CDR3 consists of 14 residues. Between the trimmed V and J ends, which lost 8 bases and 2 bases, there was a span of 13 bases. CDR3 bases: TGCGCCAGCGCCTTGAGCCCTGGCAATCAGCCCCAGCATTTT. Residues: CASALSPGNQPQHF.

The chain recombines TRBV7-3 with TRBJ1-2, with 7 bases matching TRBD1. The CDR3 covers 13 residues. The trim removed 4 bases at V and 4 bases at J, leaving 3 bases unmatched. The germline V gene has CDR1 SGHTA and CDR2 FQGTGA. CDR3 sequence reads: CASSSDRRYGYTF. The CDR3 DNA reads TGTGCCAGCAGCTCGGACAGGCGCTATGGCTACACCTTC.